The 32 T cell receptor beta chains listed next were all sequenced from one sample in a study of technical replicates of blood from a handful of donors. TCRdb's table, derived via immunoSEQ multiplex PCR, lists solely in-frame clones and lacks some. Seen here are around 60,000 clones, approximately 86% observed once, and the top ten hold 5.1%. Specimen: PBMCs. Source of these receptors: a human donor in good health. Some clones in this sample may be carry-over from other donors' samples.

This chain links TRBV7-2 with TRBJ1-1; D might be TRBD1 (5 bases). Trimming pared 5 bases from V and 7 bases from J, leaving 17 bases between. Looked up from germline, CDR1 is SGHTA and CDR2 is FQGNSA. The CDR3 sequence is 14 residues long. The CDR3 DNA reads TGTGCCAGCAGCCCGGCAGGCAGGGCGGATGAAGCTTTCTTT. It yields the protein CASSPAGRADEAFF.

V gene TRBV5-1 combines with J gene TRBJ2-2; weak D call: TRBD2 (7 bases). The CDR3 consists of 16 residues. With 2 bases removed from V and 7 bases from J, the gap between germline ends came to 18 bases. The V gene's germline CDR1 is SGHRS and CDR2 YFSETQ. The CDR3 is CASSLGGAARGGELFF. The CDR3 DNA reads TGCGCCAGCAGCTTAGGGGGGGCCGCCCGAGGCGGGGAGCTGTTTTTT.

This clone was found a few times. The chain recombines TRBV7-6 with TRBJ2-5; a weak D match, TRBD2 (5 bases). Trimming cost V 4 bases and J 1 base, with 7 bases left between them. Germline CDR1 is SGHVS and CDR2 is FNYEAQ. The CDR3 totals 13 residues. CDR3 sequence reads: CASSSDFQETQYF. The CDR3 coding sequence is TGTGCCAGCAGCTCGGACTTCCAAGAGACCCAGTACTTC.

V usage is TRBV27 and J usage is TRBJ2-5; D may be TRBD2 (6 bases). The CDR3 is 14 amino acids. From germline, CDR1 is MNHEY and CDR2 SMNVEV (reference sequence). Trimming cost V 5 bases and J 4 bases, with 14 bases left between them. The CDR3 sequence: CASSSPGVRETQYF. The CDR3 region has the DNA TGTGCCAGCAGTAGTCCGGGAGTAAGAGAGACCCAGTACTTC.

This chain joins TRBV27 and TRBJ2-7; 8 bases agree with TRBD1. This CDR3 has 14 amino acids. Germline V gives CDR1 MNHEY, CDR2 SMNVEV (reference sequence). The junction had 4 bases not matched to a gene; V was cut back by 6 bases and J by 0 bases. The CDR3 DNA reads as TGTGCCAGCAGCCCGGGACAGGACTCCTACGAGCAGTACTTC. Its translation: CASSPGQDSYEQYF.

This chain uses TRBV30 with TRBJ2-3; 8 bases agree with TRBD1. After removal of 1 base from V and 13 bases from J, the junction contained 7 bases not matched to a gene. The V gene's germline CDR1 is GTSNPN and CDR2 SVGIG (reference sequence). The CDR3 length is 12 residues. The CDR3 DNA follows: TGTGCCTGGAGTGGGGGAGACAGGGGAAAGTATTTT. Translation gives CAWSGGDRGKYF.

The chain uses TRBV9 and TRBJ1-2, with 7 bases identical to TRBD1. Germline lookup yields CDR1 SGDLS and CDR2 YYNGEE. This CDR3 has 15 residues. Losses at the gene ends were 3 bases for V and 4 bases for J; bases not matched to a gene: 9. The CDR3 coding sequence is TGTGCCAGCAGCGCCAGGACAGGAACGATCTATGGCTACACCTTC. It is translated as CASSARTGTIYGYTF.

The chain combines TRBV5-1 with TRBJ1-1; D is perhaps TRBD1 (5 bases). Germline loops: CDR1 SGHRS, CDR2 YFSETQ. V was shortened by 1 base and J by 6 bases, with 13 bases between the two germline ends. CDR3 length: 14 amino acids. The CDR3 is CASSLRAGHPEAFF. The DNA for the CDR3 is TGCGCCAGCAGCTTGCGAGCAGGGCACCCTGAAGCTTTCTTT.

J is TRBJ1-5 and V is TRBV18, with D hard to call. This CDR3 has 15 amino acids. Per the germline V gene, CDR1 is KGHSH and CDR2 is LQKENI. V lost 1 base to trimming and J lost 4 bases, with 11 bases between them. CDR3 DNA sequence: TGTGCCAGCTCACCACGGGCAGATTGGAATCAGCCCCAGCATTTT. Its protein is CASSPRADWNQPQHF.

J is TRBJ1-4 and V is TRBV4-2, with D perhaps TRBD1 (6 bases). V dropped 4 bases and J dropped 7 bases, with 16 bases sitting between them. The CDR3 runs to 15 residues. Germline V gives CDR1 LGHNA, CDR2 YNFKEQ. CDR3 in amino acids: CASSPDGRGSEKLFF. In nucleotides, the CDR3 is TGTGCCAGCAGCCCCGACGGCAGGGGAAGTGAAAAACTGTTTTTT.

The genes are TRBV12-5 and TRBJ2-3; 10 bases are a match to TRBD1. The CDR3 runs 13 residues. Trimming removed 1 base from V and 13 bases from J; junction bases left unmatched: 5. Germline lookup yields CDR1 LGHNT and CDR2 FRNRAP. The CDR3 loop is CASGLDPGTGEYF. For the CDR3, the DNA is TGTGCTAGTGGTTTGGACCCCGGGACAGGGGAGTATTTT.

This sequence joins TRBV6-1 and TRBJ1-1; D possibly corresponds to TRBD1 (5 bases). The CDR3 length is 14 residues. Looked up from germline, CDR1 is MNHNS and CDR2 is SASEGT. Between the trimmed V and J ends, which lost 7 bases and 11 bases, there was a span of 23 bases. The DNA of the CDR3 is TGTGCCAGCATTCTAGTCAGGGCGCGACCGGAGGCTTTCTTT. It codes for CASILVRARPEAFF.

The chain carries TRBV15 and TRBJ2-3; 10 bases fit TRBD1. CDR1 is LNHNV, CDR2 YYDKDF, per germline (reference sequence). The V and J ends lost 3 bases and 5 bases, in that order; junction bases with no gene match: 5. CDR3 length: 15 amino acids. In DNA, the CDR3 is TGTGCCACCAGCAGGGACAGGGGGAAGGTAGATACGCAGTATTTT. Amino acid sequence: CATSRDRGKVDTQYF.

The J gene is TRBJ2-7, the V gene TRBV19; 12 nucleotides align to TRBD1. Per germline, CDR1 LNHDA and CDR2 SQIVND (reference sequence). Trimming cost V 6 bases and J 4 bases; bases outside gene matches: 7. This CDR3 has 15 residues. CDR3: CASRRGTGGQYEQYF. DNA of the CDR3: TGTGCCAGTAGGCGGGGGACAGGGGGCCAGTACGAGCAGTACTTC.

The V gene is TRBV7-2, the J gene TRBJ1-1; TRBD1 aligns across 11 bases. The length of the CDR3 is 14 residues. Unmatched junction bases numbered 4, after V lost 3 bases and J lost 7 bases. Germline V gene lookup returns CDR1 SGHTA and CDR2 FQGNSA. Written as DNA, the CDR3 is TGTGCCAGCAGCTTCACCGGGACAGGGGGTGAAGCTTTCTTT. It translates to CASSFTGTGGEAFF. The full variable domain, with the rest looked up from reference TRBV7-2 and TRBJ1-1, is GAGVSQSPSNKVTEKGKDVELRCDPISGHTALYWYRQSLGQGLEFLIYFQGNSAPDKSGLPSDRFSAERTGGSVSTLTIQRTQQEDSAVYLCASSFTGTGGEAFFGQGTRLTVV.

This chain uses TRBV7-2 with TRBJ2-5, with a tentative D call TRBD2 (5 bases). CDR1 and CDR2 from the germline V gene are SGHTA and FQGNSA. The ends were cut back, 1 base at V and 5 bases at J, with 14 bases in the middle. This CDR3 contains 15 residues. Written as DNA, the CDR3 is TGTGCCAGCAGCTTAGTGACGGGAAAAGGGGAGACCCAGTACTTC. Protein product: CASSLVTGKGETQYF.

This clone showed up just a few times. The CDR3 reads CASSLRGTGGDEAFF. CDR3 sequence (DNA): TGTGCCAGCAGTTTACGTGGGACAGGAGGAGATGAAGCTTTCTTT. The V call is TRBV6-5, the J call TRBJ1-1; the match to TRBD1 covers 8 bases. Trimming at V came to 4 bases and at J to 7 bases, leaving 11 bases not matched to a gene. The CDR3 contains 15 residues. The germline CDR1 and CDR2 sequences are MNHEY and SVGAGI.

The chain recombines TRBV6-5 with TRBJ2-2, with 14 positions matching TRBD2. The CDR3 sequence is 16 residues long. V was clipped by 2 bases and J by 6 bases; unmatched bases: 2. Germline V gene data show CDR1 as MNHEY and CDR2 as SVGAGI. CDR3 coding DNA: TGTGCCAGCAGTTACCGACTAGCGGGAGGGCCCGGGGAGCTGTTTTTT. Translation gives CASSYRLAGGPGELFF.

A few counts support this clone. The CDR3 DNA is TGTGCCAGCAGTTTGTGGACTAGCGGGACATCCTACAATGAGCAGTTCTTC. It yields the protein CASSLWTSGTSYNEQFF. This rearrangement joins TRBV28 to TRBJ2-1, with 12 bases that match TRBD2. The germline V gene has CDR1 MDHEN and CDR2 SYDVKM. The ends lost 3 bases at V and 1 base at J; junction bases unmatched: 4. The CDR3 spans 17 residues.

The sample holds one count of this clone. The rearrangement uses TRBV18 and TRBJ2-2, with 7 bases aligning to TRBD1. The CDR3 totals 15 residues. Per germline, CDR1 KGHSH and CDR2 LQKENI. J was trimmed by 4 bases and V by 3 bases; bases with no gene match: 5. CDR3: CASSPPTGFTGELFF. The CDR3 DNA is TGTGCCAGCTCACCGCCGACAGGGTTCACCGGGGAGCTGTTTTTT.

This CDR3 reads CASSRGHGGGGYTF. CDR3 bases: TGTGCCAGCAGCCGGGGACACGGCGGCGGGGGCTACACCTTC. The chain employs TRBV7-2 and TRBJ1-2; TRBD1 is a possible D gene (6 bases). Per the germline V gene, CDR1 is SGHTA and CDR2 is FQGNSA. The V end was cut by 5 bases, the J end by 8 bases, with 18 bases between. CDR3 length: 14 residues.

The rearrangement joins TRBV6-1 to TRBJ1-6; TRBD1 might be the D (5 bases). Trimming pared 3 bases from V and 0 bases from J, leaving 9 bases between. Germline loops: CDR1 MNHNS, CDR2 SASEGT. This CDR3 is built from 16 residues. CDR3: CASSEQGGSYNSPLHF. CDR3 sequence (DNA): TGTGCCAGCAGTGAGCAGGGAGGCTCCTATAATTCACCCCTCCACTTT.

This clone was detected a few times. The chain is built from TRBV5-1 and TRBJ1-1; D uncertain. V was trimmed by 4 bases and J by 1 base, leaving 8 bases between them. The CDR3 is 13 residues long. Germline V lookup: CDR1 SGHRS, CDR2 YFSETQ. CDR3 DNA: TGCGCCAGCAGCGTGACAACGAACACTGAAGCTTTCTTT. Its protein is CASSVTTNTEAFF. The full variable domain, rest sourced from reference TRBV5-1 and TRBJ1-1, is KAGVTQTPRYLIKTRGQQVTLSCSPISGHRSVSWYQQTPGQGLQFLFEYFSETQRNKGNFPGRFSGRQFSNSRSEMNVSTLELGDSALYLCASSVTTNTEAFFGQGTRLTVV.

This chain links TRBV19 with TRBJ1-4; no reliable D call. The germline gives CDR1 LNHDA, CDR2 SQIVND (reference sequence). V dropped 5 bases and J dropped 0 bases, with 10 bases sitting between them. This CDR3 spans 15 amino acids. The CDR3 nucleotides read TGTGCCAGTAGTGAGGGAACGGCAACTAATGAAAAACTGTTTTTT. Protein sequence: CASSEGTATNEKLFF.

V gene TRBV11-2 combines with J gene TRBJ2-7; perhaps TRBD1 as D (6 bases). The CDR3 covers 17 residues. The germline CDR1 and CDR2 sequences are SGHAT and FQNNGV. Trimming removed 5 bases from V and 8 bases from J, with 28 bases in between. The CDR3 DNA follows: TGTGCCAGCAGCCCGTGGGCGACAGGAGTTACCCTATTCCAGCAGTACTTC. As protein: CASSPWATGVTLFQQYF.

The chain joins TRBV6-5 to TRBJ2-5, with 7 bases identical to TRBD2. The germline CDR1 and CDR2 sequences are MNHEY and SVGAGI. Losses at the gene ends were 2 bases for V and 4 bases for J; bases not matched to a gene: 4. CDR3 length: 14 amino acids. CDR3 protein: CASSYPQRGETQYF. The CDR3 DNA reads TGTGCCAGCAGTTACCCCCAGCGGGGAGAGACCCAGTACTTC.

The chain combines TRBV13 with TRBJ2-7, with TRBD1 matching over 10 bases. Germline V CDR1 and CDR2: PRHDT, FYEKMQ (reference sequence). J gave up 4 bases and V 4 bases, and 7 bases lay outside the gene matches. The CDR3 has 15 residues. This CDR3 reads CASSSTGTGAYEQYF. The CDR3 nucleotides read TGTGCCAGCAGCTCAACCGGGACAGGGGCATACGAGCAGTACTTC.

The chain combines TRBV4-1 with TRBJ2-3; tentatively, D is TRBD2 (5 bases). The V and J ends lost 6 bases and 4 bases respectively, with 8 bases between them. The CDR3 length is 12 residues. Germline V gene sequence: CDR1 MGHRA, CDR2 YSYEKL. CDR3 nucleotides: TGCGCCAGCAGAACTAGTTCAGATACGCAGTATTTT. Protein product: CASRTSSDTQYF.

The chain employs TRBV6-1 and TRBJ1-2, with 7 bases lining up with TRBD1. This CDR3 region has 13 residues. Germline CDR1 reads MNHNS; CDR2 reads SASEGT. V lost 5 bases and J lost 7; bases outside the gene matches: 7. The CDR3 DNA is TGTGCCAGCAGTAGACAGGGAGAGGGTGGCTACACCTTC. This encodes CASSRQGEGGYTF.

The chain links TRBV10-3 to TRBJ2-5; D might be TRBD1 (5 bases). This CDR3 has 13 amino acids. V lost 7 bases, J lost 2 bases, and 11 bases lay in between. Germline CDR1 ENHRY, CDR2 SYGVKD. This CDR3 reads CAIMGRLQETQYF. CDR3 bases: TGTGCCATCATGGGGCGGTTACAAGAGACCCAGTACTTC.

V usage is TRBV18 and J usage is TRBJ1-1; 7 bases agree with TRBD1. The V gene's germline CDR1 is KGHSH and CDR2 LQKENI. The trim removed 0 bases at V and 0 bases at J, leaving 4 bases unmatched. This CDR3 is built from 16 residues. CDR3 in DNA: TGTGCCAGCTCACCACCAGGACAGGCACTGAACACTGAAGCTTTCTTT. It specifies CASSPPGQALNTEAFF.

Only one count was recorded for this clone. The V gene is TRBV4-2, the J gene TRBJ1-2; a possible D gene is TRBD1 (6 bases). Germline V lookup: CDR1 LGHNA, CDR2 YNFKEQ. This CDR3 spans 14 amino acids. Trimming took off 0 bases at V and 4 bases at J, with 9 bases between the two ends. CDR3 nucleotide sequence: TGTGCCAGCAGCCAAGAGACAGGCCCCTATGGCTACACCTTC. Translation: CASSQETGPYGYTF.